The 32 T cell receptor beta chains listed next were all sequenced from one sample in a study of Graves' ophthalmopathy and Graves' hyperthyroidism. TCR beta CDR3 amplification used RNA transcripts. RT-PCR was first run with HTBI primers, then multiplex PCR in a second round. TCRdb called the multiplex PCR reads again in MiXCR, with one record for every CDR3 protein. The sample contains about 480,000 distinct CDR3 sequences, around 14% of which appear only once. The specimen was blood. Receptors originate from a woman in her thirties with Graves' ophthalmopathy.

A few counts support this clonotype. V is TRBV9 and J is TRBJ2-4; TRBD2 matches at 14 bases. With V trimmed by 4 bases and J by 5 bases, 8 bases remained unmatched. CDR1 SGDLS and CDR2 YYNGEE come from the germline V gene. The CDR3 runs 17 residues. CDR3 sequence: CASSIGLAGGVENIQYF. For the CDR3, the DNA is TGTGCCAGCAGCATAGGACTAGCGGGAGGAGTGGAAAACATTCAGTACTTC.

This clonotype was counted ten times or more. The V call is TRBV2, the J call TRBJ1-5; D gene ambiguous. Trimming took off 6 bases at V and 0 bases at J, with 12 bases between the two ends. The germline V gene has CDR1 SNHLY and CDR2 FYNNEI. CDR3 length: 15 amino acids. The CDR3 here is CASSAEQTSNQPQHF. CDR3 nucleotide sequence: TGTGCCAGCAGCGCCGAGCAGACTAGCAATCAGCCCCAGCATTTT.

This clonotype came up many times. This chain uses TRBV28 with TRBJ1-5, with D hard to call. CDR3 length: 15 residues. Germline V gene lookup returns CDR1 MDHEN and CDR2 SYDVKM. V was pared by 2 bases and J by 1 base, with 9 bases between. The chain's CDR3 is CASSLVTGSNQPQHF. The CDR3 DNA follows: TGTGCCAGCAGTTTAGTTACGGGCAGCAATCAGCCCCAGCATTTT.

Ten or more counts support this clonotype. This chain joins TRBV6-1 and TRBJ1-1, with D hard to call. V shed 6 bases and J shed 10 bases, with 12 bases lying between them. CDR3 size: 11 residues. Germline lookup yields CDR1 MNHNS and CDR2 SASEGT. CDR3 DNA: TGTGCCAGCAGACAATGGAGCACAGCTTTCTTT. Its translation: CASRQWSTAFF.

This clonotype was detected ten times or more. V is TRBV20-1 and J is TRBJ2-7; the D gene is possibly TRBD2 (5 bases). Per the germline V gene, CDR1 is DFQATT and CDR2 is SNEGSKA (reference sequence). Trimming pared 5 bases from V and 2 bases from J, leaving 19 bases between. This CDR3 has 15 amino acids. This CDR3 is CSALRRAGATYEQYF. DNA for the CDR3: TGCAGTGCTTTGAGGCGGGCAGGAGCTACCTACGAGCAGTACTTC.

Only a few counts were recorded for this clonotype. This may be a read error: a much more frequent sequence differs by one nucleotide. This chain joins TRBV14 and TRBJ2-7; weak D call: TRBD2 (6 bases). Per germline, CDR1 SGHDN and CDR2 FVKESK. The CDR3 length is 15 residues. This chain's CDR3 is CASGQPRELGGEQYF. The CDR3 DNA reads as TGTGCCAGCGGCCAACCCAGGGAGTTGGGGGGCGAGCAGTACTTC.

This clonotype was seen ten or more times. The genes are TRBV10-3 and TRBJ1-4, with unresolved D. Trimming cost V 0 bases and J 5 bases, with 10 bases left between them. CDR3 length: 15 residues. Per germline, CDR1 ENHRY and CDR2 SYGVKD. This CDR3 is CAISESAKENEKLFF. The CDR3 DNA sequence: TGTGCCATCAGTGAGTCGGCGAAGGAGAATGAAAAACTGTTTTTT.

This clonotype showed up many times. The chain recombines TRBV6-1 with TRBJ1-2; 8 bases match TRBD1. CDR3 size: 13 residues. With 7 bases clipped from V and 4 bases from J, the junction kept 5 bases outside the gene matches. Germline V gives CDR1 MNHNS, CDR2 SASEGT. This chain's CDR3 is CASKQGDSYGYTF. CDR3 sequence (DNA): TGTGCCAGCAAACAGGGGGACAGCTATGGCTACACCTTC.

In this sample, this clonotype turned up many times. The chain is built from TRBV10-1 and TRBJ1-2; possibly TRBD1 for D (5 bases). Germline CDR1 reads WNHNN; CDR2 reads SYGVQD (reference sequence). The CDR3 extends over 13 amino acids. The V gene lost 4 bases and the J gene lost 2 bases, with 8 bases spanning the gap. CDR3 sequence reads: CASSAGLNYGYTF. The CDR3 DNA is TGCGCCAGCAGTGCGGGACTGAACTATGGCTACACCTTC.

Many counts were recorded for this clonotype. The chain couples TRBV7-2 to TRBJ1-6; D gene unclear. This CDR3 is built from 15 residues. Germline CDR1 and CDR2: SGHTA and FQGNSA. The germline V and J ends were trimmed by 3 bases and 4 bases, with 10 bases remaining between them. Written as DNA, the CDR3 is TGTGCCAGCAGCTTGTCTCCAGATTATAATTCACCCCTCCACTTT. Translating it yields CASSLSPDYNSPLHF.

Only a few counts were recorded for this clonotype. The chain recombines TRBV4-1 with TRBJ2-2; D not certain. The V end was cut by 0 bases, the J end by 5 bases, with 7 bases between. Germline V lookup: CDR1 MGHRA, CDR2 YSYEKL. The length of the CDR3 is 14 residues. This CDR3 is CASSQDLTTGELFF. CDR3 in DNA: TGCGCCAGCAGCCAAGATTTAACGACCGGGGAGCTGTTTTTT.

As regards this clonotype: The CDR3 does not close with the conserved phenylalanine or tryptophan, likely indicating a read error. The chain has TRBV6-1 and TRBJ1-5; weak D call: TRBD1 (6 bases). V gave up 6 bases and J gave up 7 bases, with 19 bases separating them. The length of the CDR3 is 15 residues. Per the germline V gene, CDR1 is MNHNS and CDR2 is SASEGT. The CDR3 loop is CASSRDRAQGQPQHY. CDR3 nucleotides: TGTGCCAGCAGCCGTGATAGGGCGCAGGGGCAGCCCCAGCATTAT.

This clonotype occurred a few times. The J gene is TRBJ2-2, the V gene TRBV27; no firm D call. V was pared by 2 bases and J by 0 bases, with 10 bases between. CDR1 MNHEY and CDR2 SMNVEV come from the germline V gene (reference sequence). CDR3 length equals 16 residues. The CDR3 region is CASSLVPRPNTGELFF. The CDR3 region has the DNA TGTGCCAGCAGTTTAGTACCCCGCCCGAACACCGGGGAGCTGTTTTTT.

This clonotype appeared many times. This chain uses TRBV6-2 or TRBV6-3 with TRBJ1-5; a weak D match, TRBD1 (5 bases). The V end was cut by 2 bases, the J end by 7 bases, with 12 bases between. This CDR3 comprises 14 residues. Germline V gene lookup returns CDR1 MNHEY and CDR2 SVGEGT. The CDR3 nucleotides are TGTGCCAGCAGTTACCTCCAGGAGGGGCAGCCCCAGCATTTT. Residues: CASSYLQEGQPQHF.

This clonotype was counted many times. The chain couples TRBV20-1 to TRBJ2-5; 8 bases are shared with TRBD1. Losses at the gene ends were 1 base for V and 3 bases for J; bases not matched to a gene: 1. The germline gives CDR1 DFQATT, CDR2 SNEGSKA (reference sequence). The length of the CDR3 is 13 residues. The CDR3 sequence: CSARVDREETQYF. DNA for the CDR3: TGCAGTGCTAGAGTGGACAGGGAAGAGACCCAGTACTTC.

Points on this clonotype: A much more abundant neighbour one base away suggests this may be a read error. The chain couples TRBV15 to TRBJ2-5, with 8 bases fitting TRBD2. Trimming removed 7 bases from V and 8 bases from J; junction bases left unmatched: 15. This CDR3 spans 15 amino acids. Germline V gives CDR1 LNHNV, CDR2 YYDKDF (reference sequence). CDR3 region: CATTTIAGSRDTQYF. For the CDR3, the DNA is TGTGCCACCACCACCATAGCGGGATCCAGGGATACCCAGTACTTC.

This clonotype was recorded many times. The DNA of the CDR3 is TGTGCCAGCAGCTTACCCAGAGCTGGAAACACCATATATTTT. Amino acid sequence: CASSLPRAGNTIYF. The chain couples TRBV11-2 to TRBJ1-3; D is uncertain. This CDR3 is 14 amino acids long. The V gene lost 2 bases and the J gene lost 2 bases, with 7 bases spanning the gap. Germline values: CDR1 SGHAT, CDR2 FQNNGV.

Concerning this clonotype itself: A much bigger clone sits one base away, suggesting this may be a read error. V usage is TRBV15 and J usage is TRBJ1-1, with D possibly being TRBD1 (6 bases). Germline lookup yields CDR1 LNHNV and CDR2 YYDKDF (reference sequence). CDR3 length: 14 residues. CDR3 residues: CATSRGGANTEACF. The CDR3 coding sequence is TGTGCCACCAGCAGAGGGGGGGCGAACACTGAAGCTTGCTTT.

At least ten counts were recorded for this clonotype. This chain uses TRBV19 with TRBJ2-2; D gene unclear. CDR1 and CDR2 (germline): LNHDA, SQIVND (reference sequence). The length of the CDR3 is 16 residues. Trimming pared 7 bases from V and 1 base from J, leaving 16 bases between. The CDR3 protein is CASKTQPAENTGELFF. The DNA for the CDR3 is TGTGCCAGTAAGACGCAGCCAGCAGAGAACACCGGGGAGCTGTTTTTT.

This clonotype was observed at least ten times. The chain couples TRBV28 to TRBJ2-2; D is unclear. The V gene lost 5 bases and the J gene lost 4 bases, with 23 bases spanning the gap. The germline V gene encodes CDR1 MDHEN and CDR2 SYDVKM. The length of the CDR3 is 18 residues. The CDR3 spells CASSEFRRAYPTTGELFF. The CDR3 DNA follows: TGTGCCAGCAGTGAGTTTCGCCGGGCCTACCCTACCACCGGGGAGCTGTTTTTT.

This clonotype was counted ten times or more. The CDR3 sequence is CSAEEAGTASYEQYF. As DNA, the CDR3 is TGCAGTGCTGAAGAAGCCGGGACAGCTTCCTACGAGCAGTACTTC. The chain combines TRBV20-1 with TRBJ2-7; 7 nucleotides align to TRBD1. Germline CDR1 is DFQATT and CDR2 is SNEGSKA (reference sequence). The CDR3 extends over 15 amino acids. V lost 5 bases to trimming and J lost 1 base; unmatched junction nucleotides: 11.

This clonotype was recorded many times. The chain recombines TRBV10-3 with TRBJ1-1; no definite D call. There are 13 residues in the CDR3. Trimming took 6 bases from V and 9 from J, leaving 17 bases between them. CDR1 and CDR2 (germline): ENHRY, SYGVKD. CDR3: CAISPSEVGKAFF. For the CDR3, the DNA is TGTGCCATCAGCCCAAGTGAAGTAGGGAAAGCTTTCTTT.

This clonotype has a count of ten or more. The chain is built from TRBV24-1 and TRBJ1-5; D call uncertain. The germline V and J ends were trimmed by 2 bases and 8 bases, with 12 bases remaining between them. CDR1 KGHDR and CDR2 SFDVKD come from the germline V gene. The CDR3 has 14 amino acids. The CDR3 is CATSDWGDSEPQHF. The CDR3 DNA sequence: TGTGCCACCAGTGATTGGGGAGATTCGGAGCCCCAGCATTTT.

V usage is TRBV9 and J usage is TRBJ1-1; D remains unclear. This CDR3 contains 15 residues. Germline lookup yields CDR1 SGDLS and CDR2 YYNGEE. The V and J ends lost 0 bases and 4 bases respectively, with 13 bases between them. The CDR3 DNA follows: TGTGCCAGCAGCGTAGGGGCCTCGGCGGGCACTGAAGCTTTCTTT. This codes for CASSVGASAGTEAFF.

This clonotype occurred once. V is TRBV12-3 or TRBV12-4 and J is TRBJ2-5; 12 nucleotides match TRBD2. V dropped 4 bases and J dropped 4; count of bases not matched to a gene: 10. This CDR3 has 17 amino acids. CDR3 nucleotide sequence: TGTGCCAGCAGTTCGACACTCGAGACTAGCGGGGGAGAGACCCAGTACTTC. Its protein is CASSSTLETSGGETQYF.

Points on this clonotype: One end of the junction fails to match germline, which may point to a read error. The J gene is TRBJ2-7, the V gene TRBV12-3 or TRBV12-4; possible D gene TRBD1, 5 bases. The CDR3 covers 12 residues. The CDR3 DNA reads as TGTGCCAGCAGTTGGGGCTCCTACGAGCAGGACTTC. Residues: CASSWGSYEQDF.

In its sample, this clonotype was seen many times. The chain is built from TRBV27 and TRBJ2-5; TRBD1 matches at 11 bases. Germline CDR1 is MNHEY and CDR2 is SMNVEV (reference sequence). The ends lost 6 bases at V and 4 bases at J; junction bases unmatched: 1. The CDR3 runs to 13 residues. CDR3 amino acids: CASRGTGGETQYF. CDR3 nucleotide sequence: TGTGCCAGCAGAGGGACAGGGGGAGAGACCCAGTACTTC.

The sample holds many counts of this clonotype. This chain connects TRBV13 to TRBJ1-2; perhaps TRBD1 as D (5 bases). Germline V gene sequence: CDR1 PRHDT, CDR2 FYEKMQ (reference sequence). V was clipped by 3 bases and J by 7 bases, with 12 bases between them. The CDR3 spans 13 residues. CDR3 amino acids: CASSFTGQTGYTF. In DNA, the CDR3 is TGTGCCAGCAGCTTCACGGGGCAGACTGGCTACACCTTC.

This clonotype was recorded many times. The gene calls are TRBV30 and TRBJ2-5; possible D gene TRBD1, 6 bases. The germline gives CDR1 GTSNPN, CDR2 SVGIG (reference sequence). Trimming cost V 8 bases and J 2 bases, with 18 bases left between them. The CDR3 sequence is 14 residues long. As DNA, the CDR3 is TGTGCCCTGTCAGAGGACAGCGTACAAGAGACCCAGTACTTC. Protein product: CALSEDSVQETQYF.

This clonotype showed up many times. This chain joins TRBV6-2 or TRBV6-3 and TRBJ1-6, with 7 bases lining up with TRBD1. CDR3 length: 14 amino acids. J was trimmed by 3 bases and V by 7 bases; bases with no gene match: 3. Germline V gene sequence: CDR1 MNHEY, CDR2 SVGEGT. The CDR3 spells CASNRGDYNSPLHF. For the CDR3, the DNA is TGTGCCAGCAACAGGGGAGACTATAATTCACCCCTCCACTTT.

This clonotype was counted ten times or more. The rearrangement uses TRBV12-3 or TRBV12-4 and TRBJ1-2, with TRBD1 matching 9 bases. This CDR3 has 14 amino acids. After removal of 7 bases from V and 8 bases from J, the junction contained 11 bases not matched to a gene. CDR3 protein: CASKRLGTGKGYTF. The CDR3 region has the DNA TGTGCCAGCAAACGTTTGGGGACAGGGAAAGGCTACACCTTC.

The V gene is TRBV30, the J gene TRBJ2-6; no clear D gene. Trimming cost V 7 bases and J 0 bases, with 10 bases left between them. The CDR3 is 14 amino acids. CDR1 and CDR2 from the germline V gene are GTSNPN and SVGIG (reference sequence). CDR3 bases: TGTGCCTACCAGCTTGCCTCTGGGGCCAACGTCCTGACTTTC. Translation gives CAYQLASGANVLTF. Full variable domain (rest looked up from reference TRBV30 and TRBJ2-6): SQTIHQWPATLVQPVGSPLSLECTVEGTSNPNLYWYRQAAGRGLQLLFYSVGIGQISSEVPQNLSASRPQDRQFILSSKKLLLSDSGFYLCAYQLASGANVLTFGAGSRLTVL.